Below, 27 T cell receptor beta chains from the same sample are listed, as sequenced in a study of blood T cells in healthy people across ages (dated by TCRdb to the mid-2010s). Libraries were constructed by 5' RACE. The instrument given in TCRdb is Illumina HiSeq 2500. A second PCR of about 6 to 11 cycles was performed with a sample-barcoded 5' primer and a J-beta primer mix. TCRdb reprocessing: public reads trimmed at Q25 with fastp, clones called with MiXCR, in-frame beta chains kept. Rows with a matching CDR3 protein are joined into one entry that keeps the most common DNA and genes. This sample is represented by approximately 800,000 distinct CDR3 sequences; around three fifths of them were singletons. The ten largest clones represent roughly 25% of the sample. Material for sequencing was blood. The source of these receptors is a man aged 35 to 55 in good health.

This chain links TRBV10-3 with TRBJ2-3, with no clear D. This CDR3 is built from 14 residues. V lost 4 bases, J lost 2 bases, and 10 bases lay in between. Germline V gene data show CDR1 as ENHRY and CDR2 as SYGVKD. Written as DNA, the CDR3 is TGTGCCATCAGTGCAGGTGCGACCACAGATACGCAGTATTTT. Its protein is CAISAGATTDTQYF.

The chain recombines TRBV6-2 or TRBV6-3 with TRBJ2-7; D not resolved. This CDR3 spans 15 amino acids. Trimming took off 2 bases at V and 3 bases at J, with 14 bases between the two ends. Germline V CDR1 and CDR2: MNHEY, SVGEGT. CDR3 sequence reads: CASSYRETVFYEQYF. CDR3 nucleotide sequence: TGTGCCAGCAGTTACCGCGAGACGGTATTCTACGAGCAGTACTTC.

This rearrangement joins TRBV20-1 to TRBJ2-5; 9 nucleotides agree with TRBD2. With V trimmed by 3 bases and J by 4 bases, 6 bases remained unmatched. The CDR3 runs 14 residues. The V gene's germline CDR1 is DFQATT and CDR2 SNEGSKA (reference sequence). CDR3: CSASVAGVGETQYF. For the CDR3, the DNA is TGCAGTGCTAGTGTAGCGGGGGTAGGAGAGACCCAGTACTTC.

In its sample, this clonotype was seen many times. The rearrangement joins TRBV5-1 to TRBJ2-7; the D gene is possibly TRBD2 (5 bases). The CDR3 is 14 residues long. Trimming shortened V by 0 bases and J by 0 bases, and 7 bases separated the two germline ends. Germline V gene data show CDR1 as SGHRS and CDR2 as YFSETQ. The CDR3 region has the DNA TGCGCCAGCAGCTTGGAAGGGAGCTCCTACGAGCAGTACTTC. Residues: CASSLEGSSYEQYF. The full variable domain, its missing parts supplied by reference TRBV5-1 and TRBJ2-7, is KAGVTQTPRYLIKTRGQQVTLSCSPISGHRSVSWYQQTPGQGLQFLFEYFSETQRNKGNFPGRFSGRQFSNSRSEMNVSTLELGDSALYLCASSLEGSSYEQYFGPGTRLTVT.

V usage is TRBV12-3 or TRBV12-4 and J usage is TRBJ2-2; D is perhaps TRBD1 (6 bases). This CDR3 spans 17 amino acids. Between the trimmed V and J ends, which lost 7 bases and 1 base, there was a span of 19 bases. CDR3 bases: TGTGCCAGCACCAAAGCCCTACAGGGAGTGAACACCGGGGAGCTGTTTTTT. Translation: CASTKALQGVNTGELFF.

The chain is built from TRBV7-2 and TRBJ2-1, with 7 bases aligning to TRBD1. In germline, CDR1 is SGHTA, CDR2 FQGNSA. CDR3 size: 12 residues. The V gene end was trimmed by 3 bases and the J gene end by 15 bases; junction bases not matched to a gene: 8. CDR3 DNA: TGTGCCAGCAGCTTGGGGGCCAGGGGGAGGTTCTTC. Translating it yields CASSLGARGRFF.

This chain connects TRBV27 to TRBJ2-7; TRBD1 matches 10 bases. Germline V gives CDR1 MNHEY, CDR2 SMNVEV (reference sequence). With V trimmed by 6 bases and J by 8 bases, 10 bases remained unmatched. This CDR3 contains 14 residues. As DNA, the CDR3 is TGTGCCAGCAGCCCGACCGGGACAGGGGCCAAGCAGTACTTC. Its translation is CASSPTGTGAKQYF.

CDR3 bases: TGTGCCAGCAGCCCTAGCGGGAGCCCCTACAATGAGCAGTACTTC. It specifies CASSPSGSPYNEQYF. The chain joins TRBV28 to TRBJ2-5; 10 positions match TRBD2. J gave up 11 bases and V 6 bases, and 15 bases lay outside the gene matches. The CDR3 spans 15 residues. Germline V gene lookup returns CDR1 MDHEN and CDR2 SYDVKM. The full variable domain, with the rest looked up from reference TRBV28 and TRBJ2-5, is DVKVTQSSRYLVKRTGEKVFLECVQDMDHENMFWYRQDPGLGLRLIYFSYDVKMKEKGDIPEGYSVSREKKERFSLILESASTNQTSMYLCASSPSGSPYNEQYFGPGTRLLVL.

The rearrangement links TRBV20-1 to TRBJ2-2, with unresolved D. The germline gives CDR1 DFQATT, CDR2 SNEGSKA (reference sequence). V was clipped by 4 bases and J by 4 bases, with 19 bases between them. The CDR3 loop spans 16 amino acids. The CDR3 is CSAKSLVSAFTGELFF. The DNA of the CDR3 is TGCAGTGCTAAGAGTCTGGTCTCAGCTTTCACCGGGGAGCTGTTTTTT.

This chain connects TRBV3-1 to TRBJ2-3, with D perhaps matching TRBD2 (6 bases). The CDR3 is 19 amino acids. CDR1 LGHDT and CDR2 YNNKEL come from the germline V gene (reference sequence). The V end was cut by 4 bases, the J end by 1 base, with 24 bases between. In nucleotides, the CDR3 is TGTGCCAGCAGCCGCCGTCGGGGATTAACCTCGGGAGGCACAGATACGCAGTATTTT. This encodes CASSRRRGLTSGGTDTQYF.

This clonotype was found a few times. The V and J genes are TRBV7-9 and TRBJ2-3; 8 bases map to TRBD2. The CDR3 is 16 residues long. V shed 5 bases, J shed 11 bases, and the junction held 18 bases outside the gene matches. Germline V gene sequence: CDR1 SEHNR, CDR2 FQNEAQ (reference sequence). The CDR3 reads CASSPPVSGGPGMQYF. The CDR3 DNA reads as TGTGCCAGCAGCCCCCCCGTGAGCGGGGGCCCCGGGATGCAGTATTTT.

This clonotype was picked up a small number of times. V is TRBV7-2 and J is TRBJ2-7, with 8 bases matching TRBD1. The germline V gene encodes CDR1 SGHTA and CDR2 FQGNSA. The CDR3 consists of 14 residues. Trimming removed 6 bases from V and 1 base from J; junction bases left unmatched: 5. This CDR3 is CASSGGQVSYEQYF. CDR3 DNA sequence: TGTGCCAGCAGTGGGGGACAGGTATCCTACGAGCAGTACTTC. Full variable domain (rest looked up from reference TRBV7-2 and TRBJ2-7): GAGVSQSPSNKVTEKGKDVELRCDPISGHTALYWYRQSLGQGLEFLIYFQGNSAPDKSGLPSDRFSAERTGGSVSTLTIQRTQQEDSAVYLCASSGGQVSYEQYFGPGTRLTVT.

This clonotype was observed a handful of times. The chain carries TRBV7-6 and TRBJ1-6, with a tentative D call TRBD1 (5 bases). CDR1 is SGHVS, CDR2 FNYEAQ, per germline. V lost 9 bases to trimming and J lost 5 bases, with 14 bases between them. This CDR3 spans 14 amino acids. In DNA, the CDR3 is TGTGCCAGTTCTGTAGCGGGGGATAATTCACCCCTCCACTTT. Its translation: CASSVAGDNSPLHF.

This clonotype has a handful of counts. V gene TRBV14 combines with J gene TRBJ2-1; TRBD2 matches 11 bases. V shed 6 bases and J 5 bases; nucleotides not matched to a gene: 6. This CDR3 is built from 15 residues. Germline values: CDR1 SGHDN, CDR2 FVKESK. The CDR3 sequence is CASSISSGGNNEQFF. The DNA for the CDR3 is TGTGCCAGCAGTATTTCTAGCGGGGGGAACAATGAGCAGTTCTTC.

V is TRBV7-9 and J is TRBJ2-4; D unresolved. CDR1 is SEHNR, CDR2 FQNEAQ, per germline (reference sequence). The V end was cut by 2 bases, the J end by 10 bases, with 6 bases between. The CDR3 contains 11 residues. CDR3 in amino acids: CASSLLGIQYF. For the CDR3, the DNA is TGTGCCAGCAGCTTACTGGGGATTCAGTACTTC.

This clonotype occurred a few times. The chain combines TRBV30 with TRBJ1-4; D unresolved. V was pared by 0 bases and J by 7 bases, with 9 bases between. This CDR3 contains 13 residues. Germline CDR1 reads GTSNPN; CDR2 reads SVGIG (reference sequence). The DNA of the CDR3 is TGTGCCTGGAGTGTAAACACAGCTGAAAAACTGTTTTTT. It translates to CAWSVNTAEKLFF.

The chain is built from TRBV20-1 and TRBJ2-7, with 12 bases fitting TRBD2. CDR3 length equals 16 residues. V was clipped by 0 bases and J by 3 bases; unmatched bases: 6. Germline CDR1 reads DFQATT; CDR2 reads SNEGSKA (reference sequence). The CDR3 sequence is CSAREMTSGRIYEQYF. The CDR3 DNA sequence: TGCAGTGCTAGAGAGATGACTAGCGGGAGAATCTACGAGCAGTACTTC.

This clonotype has more than one count but fewer than ten. V is TRBV10-3 and J is TRBJ2-3; tentative D call: TRBD2 (6 bases). This CDR3 is 15 amino acids long. Trimming took off 4 bases at V and 0 bases at J, with 11 bases between the two ends. Per germline, CDR1 ENHRY and CDR2 SYGVKD. CDR3 in amino acids: CAISAGAGSTDTQYF. In nucleotides, the CDR3 is TGTGCCATCAGTGCAGGAGCGGGTAGCACAGATACGCAGTATTTT.

This rearrangement joins TRBV2 to TRBJ1-2, with D unresolved. The CDR3 contains 11 residues. V shed 6 bases and J shed 8 bases, with 10 bases lying between them. CDR1 and CDR2 (germline): SNHLY, FYNNEI. In nucleotides, the CDR3 is TGTGCCAGCAGGGTTAGATGGGGCTACACCTTC. Protein product: CASRVRWGYTF. Full variable domain (remainder filled in from reference TRBV2 and TRBJ1-2): EPEVTQTPSHQVTQMGQEVILRCVPISNHLYFYWYRQILGQKVEFLVSFYNNEISEKSEIFDDQFSVERPDGSNFTLKIRSTKLEDSAMYFCASRVRWGYTFGSGTRLTVV.

The sample holds a few counts of this clonotype. The rearrangement uses TRBV2 and TRBJ1-2; unclear D gene. CDR3 length: 13 amino acids. Deletions cut 0 bases from V and 9 bases from J, with 11 bases between. Looked up from germline, CDR1 is SNHLY and CDR2 is FYNNEI. This chain's CDR3 is CASSEAGTWSYTF. For the CDR3, the DNA is TGTGCCAGCAGTGAAGCTGGCACGTGGAGCTACACCTTC.

The CDR3 is CSARDRNWGSYEQYF. In nucleotides, the CDR3 is TGCAGTGCTAGAGATAGGAATTGGGGCTCCTACGAGCAGTACTTC. The chain uses TRBV20-1 and TRBJ2-7; D unclear. Germline CDR1 DFQATT, CDR2 SNEGSKA (reference sequence). V lost 0 bases to trimming and J lost 0 bases, with 12 bases between them. The CDR3 is 15 amino acids.

This clonotype was seen more than once but under ten times. The chain carries TRBV5-1 and TRBJ2-3; D unresolved. CDR1 and CDR2 (germline): SGHRS, YFSETQ. V shed 2 bases and J shed 3 bases, with 7 bases lying between them. The CDR3 is 13 residues long. The CDR3 bases are TGCGCCAGCAGCTTCGCACCGACAGATACGCAGTATTTT. Its protein product is CASSFAPTDTQYF.

The CDR3 here is CASSQESGQNYGYTF. CDR3 nucleotides: TGTGCCAGCAGCCAAGAGAGTGGACAGAACTATGGCTACACCTTC. The rearrangement joins TRBV4-2 to TRBJ1-2; a possible D gene is TRBD1 (6 bases). The CDR3 runs to 15 residues. Trimming cost V 0 bases and J 2 bases, with 10 bases left between them. Germline values: CDR1 LGHNA, CDR2 YNFKEQ.

This sequence joins TRBV28 and TRBJ1-5; D gene ambiguous. Trimming shortened V by 4 bases and J by 6 bases, and 19 bases separated the two germline ends. Germline V gives CDR1 MDHEN, CDR2 SYDVKM. This CDR3 contains 16 residues. In DNA, the CDR3 is TGTGCCAGCAGTTCTCTTACTCAAAATGGCCCTCAGCCCCAGCATTTT. It specifies CASSSLTQNGPQPQHF.

The genes are TRBV10-3 and TRBJ2-1, with 14 nucleotides matching TRBD2. V lost 8 bases, J lost 6 bases, and 18 bases stayed unmatched. The length of the CDR3 is 19 residues. Germline CDR1 is ENHRY and CDR2 is SYGVKD. The CDR3 region has the DNA TGTGCCATCGCTGCTCCAGGACTAGCGGGAGGTTCCACCCGCAATGAGCAGTTCTTC. It codes for CAIAAPGLAGGSTRNEQFF.

This clonotype was detected only once. The V and J genes are TRBV20-1 and TRBJ1-2, with TRBD1 identical over 8 bases. Germline CDR1 reads DFQATT; CDR2 reads SNEGSKA (reference sequence). Unmatched junction bases numbered 8, after V lost 4 bases and J lost 7 bases. This CDR3 contains 13 residues. The CDR3, as DNA: TGCAGTGCTACCGGGACAGGAGGGAGTGGCTACACCTTC. It encodes CSATGTGGSGYTF.

V usage is TRBV28 and J usage is TRBJ2-1, with TRBD2 matching 7 bases. Germline loops: CDR1 MDHEN, CDR2 SYDVKM. This CDR3 has 14 residues. Trimming took 11 bases from V and 5 from J; bases not matched to a gene: 12. The CDR3 DNA reads TGTGCCTCGACCCCGGCGGGAGTTGACAATGAGCAGTTCTTC. This translates into CASTPAGVDNEQFF. The full variable domain, in which reference TRBV28 and TRBJ2-1 provide the parts outside the CDR3, is DVKVTQSSRYLVKRTGEKVFLECVQDMDHENMFWYRQDPGLGLRLIYFSYDVKMKEKGDIPEGYSVSREKKERFSLILESASTNQTSMYLCASTPAGVDNEQFFGPGTRLTVL.